The next 22 T cell receptor beta chains were all read from a single sample in a study of control samples from healthy donors and cancer patients. Profiled with immunoSEQ multiplex PCR; TCRdb holds only in-frame clones, not every one. Of roughly 100,000 clones listed, 92% are singletons. Sequenced sample: blood. These receptors were taken from a woman aged 18-29 years in good health.

V is TRBV5-8 and J is TRBJ1-2, with D perhaps matching TRBD1 (5 bases). The CDR3 totals 11 residues. The germline V and J ends were trimmed by 5 bases and 6 bases, with 8 bases remaining between them. Germline CDR1 SGHTS, CDR2 YDEGEE. The CDR3 is CASRRGNGYTF. DNA for the CDR3: TGTGCCAGCAGGAGGGGTAATGGCTACACCTTC.

The chain has TRBV10-3 and TRBJ2-1; D might be TRBD1 (5 bases). CDR3 length: 15 amino acids. The germline V and J ends were trimmed by 2 bases and 7 bases, with 15 bases remaining between them. CDR1 is ENHRY, CDR2 SYGVKD, per germline. Here the CDR3 reads CAISEGVLQGNEQFF. The CDR3 nucleotides read TGTGCCATCAGTGAGGGCGTACTGCAGGGTAATGAGCAGTTCTTC.

The CDR3 DNA reads TGTGCCAGCAGCGTAGCCAATCAGCTGAACACTGAAGCTTTCTTT. It yields the protein CASSVANQLNTEAFF. The gene calls are TRBV9 and TRBJ1-1; D remains ambiguous. Trimming shortened V by 0 bases and J by 0 bases, and 9 bases separated the two germline ends. The CDR3 loop spans 15 amino acids. Germline loops: CDR1 SGDLS, CDR2 YYNGEE.

The chain combines TRBV18 with TRBJ1-6, with 8 nucleotides matching TRBD1. V lost 3 bases to trimming and J lost 6 bases; unmatched junction nucleotides: 4. CDR3 length: 15 amino acids. The germline V gene encodes CDR1 KGHSH and CDR2 LQKENI. CDR3 in DNA: TGTGCCAGCTCACCCGGTGGACAGGGTAATTCACCCCTCCACTTT. This sequence encodes CASSPGGQGNSPLHF.

The chain employs TRBV7-8 and TRBJ1-3; 9 nucleotides match TRBD1. The CDR3 runs to 15 residues. The V gene end was trimmed by 0 bases and the J gene end by 4 bases; junction bases not matched to a gene: 1. Germline values: CDR1 SGHVS, CDR2 FQNEAQ. The CDR3 sequence: CASSLAGTGGNTIYF. CDR3 coding DNA: TGTGCCAGCAGCTTAGCAGGGACAGGGGGAAACACCATATATTTT.

The chain recombines TRBV19 with TRBJ2-7; possibly TRBD1 or TRBD2 for D (5 bases each). Germline V lookup: CDR1 LNHDA, CDR2 SQIVND (reference sequence). The length of the CDR3 is 13 residues. V was cut by 4 bases and J by 6 bases, with 13 bases left in between. CDR3 region: CASSTTGPGEQYF. For the CDR3, the DNA is TGTGCCAGTAGTACCACGGGACCAGGCGAGCAGTACTTC.

V usage is TRBV5-5 and J usage is TRBJ2-1, with D unclear. CDR1 is SGHKS, CDR2 YYEKEE, per germline (reference sequence). CDR3 size: 13 residues. V was clipped by 2 bases and J by 5 bases, with 8 bases between them. The CDR3 coding sequence is TGTGCCAGCAGCTTAGTTCTTAACAATGAGCAGTTCTTC. Amino acids: CASSLVLNNEQFF.

This sequence joins TRBV30 and TRBJ1-1; D perhaps matches TRBD1 (5 bases). Per the germline V gene, CDR1 is GTSNPN and CDR2 is SVGIG (reference sequence). The CDR3 covers 13 residues. V lost 5 bases, J lost 2 bases, and 12 bases lay in between. The CDR3 is CAWGGHSNTEAFF. DNA of the CDR3: TGTGCCTGGGGGGGTCACAGTAACACTGAAGCTTTCTTT.

J is TRBJ1-3 and V is TRBV30; D gene ambiguous. The CDR3 extends over 14 amino acids. Trimming pared 3 bases from V and 4 bases from J, leaving 13 bases between. CDR1 is GTSNPN and CDR2 is SVGIG in the germline V gene (reference sequence). The CDR3: CAWSADPAGNTIYF. CDR3 nucleotides: TGTGCCTGGAGCGCGGACCCTGCGGGAAACACCATATATTTT. The complete variable domain, with remaining parts taken from reference TRBV30 and TRBJ1-3, reads SQTIHQWPATLVQPVGSPLSLECTVEGTSNPNLYWYRQAAGRGLQLLFYSVGIGQISSEVPQNLSASRPQDRQFILSSKKLLLSDSGFYLCAWSADPAGNTIYFGEGSWLTVV.

The chain is built from TRBV13 and TRBJ2-1; 10 bases fit TRBD1. Unmatched junction bases numbered 7, after V lost 4 bases and J lost 1 base. This CDR3 has 17 amino acids. The germline V gene has CDR1 PRHDT and CDR2 FYEKMQ (reference sequence). CDR3 protein: CASSYLPGQGSYNEQFF. CDR3 in DNA: TGTGCCAGCAGCTATCTCCCGGGACAGGGGTCCTACAATGAGCAGTTCTTC.

This chain links TRBV12-5 with TRBJ1-1; D gene uncertain. Per the germline V gene, CDR1 is LGHNT and CDR2 is FRNRAP. The CDR3 totals 14 residues. Between the trimmed V and J ends, which lost 3 bases and 4 bases, there was a span of 12 bases. The CDR3 bases are TGTGCTAGTGGTTTAAAGGGAGGGCCCACTGAAGCTTTCTTT. It yields the protein CASGLKGGPTEAFF.

The gene calls are TRBV7-8 and TRBJ2-7; 8 bases match TRBD1. The CDR3 runs to 17 residues. Germline CDR1 and CDR2: SGHVS and FQNEAQ. V trimming: 5 bases; J trimming: 5 bases; junction bases outside the gene matches: 17. As DNA, the CDR3 is TGTGCCAGCAGCAAGAGCCCGTGGACAGGGTCGATCGACGAGCAGTACTTC. It translates to CASSKSPWTGSIDEQYF.

V is TRBV6-2 or TRBV6-3 and J is TRBJ2-1; TRBD2 matches 15 bases. The CDR3 runs to 16 residues. J was trimmed by 12 bases and V by 5 bases; bases with no gene match: 11. Germline V gene lookup returns CDR1 MNHEY and CDR2 SVGEGT. The CDR3 reads CASSSPGTSGRFGQFF. DNA for the CDR3: TGTGCCAGCAGTAGCCCCGGGACTAGCGGGAGGTTTGGGCAGTTCTTC.

This chain connects TRBV19 to TRBJ2-4; D ambiguous. The CDR3 contains 15 residues. Deletions cut 3 bases from V and 4 bases from J, with 13 bases between. Looked up from germline, CDR1 is LNHDA and CDR2 is SQIVND (reference sequence). CDR3 sequence (DNA): TGTGCCAGTAGTATTATTTCGGGCCAGAAAAACATTCAGTACTTC. It translates to CASSIISGQKNIQYF.

V usage is TRBV2 and J usage is TRBJ1-4, with TRBD1 as a possible D gene (6 bases). This CDR3 is 14 amino acids long. V dropped 6 bases and J dropped 1 base, with 9 bases sitting between them. Germline CDR1 SNHLY, CDR2 FYNNEI. The CDR3 is CASRRGETNEKLFF. The CDR3 DNA sequence: TGTGCCAGCAGGAGGGGGGAAACTAATGAAAAACTGTTTTTT.

This clone showed up just a few times. The chain recombines TRBV7-2 with TRBJ2-7, with a tentative D call TRBD2 (6 bases). CDR1 is SGHTA and CDR2 is FQGNSA in the germline V gene. This CDR3 contains 14 residues. With 1 base removed from V and 0 bases from J, the gap between germline ends came to 7 bases. Here the CDR3 DNA reads TGTGCCAGCAGCTTAGGCGGGAACTCCTACGAGCAGTACTTC. The encoded protein is CASSLGGNSYEQYF.

The chain recombines TRBV30 with TRBJ2-7, with TRBD2 matching 7 bases. Germline V gene data show CDR1 as GTSNPN and CDR2 as SVGIG (reference sequence). The CDR3 totals 10 residues. Trimming took 6 bases from V and 6 from J; bases not matched to a gene: 2. The CDR3 DNA sequence: TGTGCCTGTTCGGGGGGCGAGCAGTACTTC. Translating it yields CACSGGEQYF. Full variable domain (missing parts from reference TRBV30 and TRBJ2-7): SQTIHQWPATLVQPVGSPLSLECTVEGTSNPNLYWYRQAAGRGLQLLFYSVGIGQISSEVPQNLSASRPQDRQFILSSKKLLLSDSGFYLCACSGGEQYFGPGTRLTVT.

The V gene is TRBV27, the J gene TRBJ1-2; TRBD1 aligns across 9 bases. Germline CDR1 and CDR2: MNHEY and SMNVEV (reference sequence). With V trimmed by 6 bases and J by 8 bases, 4 bases remained unmatched. This CDR3 comprises 12 residues. The CDR3 protein is CASSTGGWGYTF. DNA of the CDR3: TGTGCCAGCAGCACAGGGGGCTGGGGCTACACCTTC.

The rearrangement links TRBV19 to TRBJ2-1, with D hard to call. Germline V gene data show CDR1 as LNHDA and CDR2 as SQIVND (reference sequence). Trimming took off 5 bases at V and 2 bases at J, with 10 bases between the two ends. This CDR3 is 14 amino acids long. For the CDR3, the DNA is TGTGCCAGTAGTCTCCAGCGAGCCTACAATGAGCAGTTCTTC. Residues: CASSLQRAYNEQFF. Full variable domain (missing parts from reference TRBV19 and TRBJ2-1): DGGITQSPKYLFRKEGQNVTLSCEQNLNHDAMYWYRQDPGQGLRLIYYSQIVNDFQKGDIAEGYSVSREKKESFPLTVTSAQKNPTAFYLCASSLQRAYNEQFFGPGTRLTVL.

A single count supports this clone. J is TRBJ2-6 and V is TRBV4-2, with 8 bases that match TRBD1. Germline V gene sequence: CDR1 LGHNA, CDR2 YNFKEQ. This CDR3 has 16 amino acids. J lost 6 bases, V lost 2 bases, and 6 bases had no gene match. The CDR3 loop is CASSQNTGGKANVLTF. CDR3 DNA: TGTGCCAGCAGCCAAAACACAGGGGGAAAGGCCAACGTCCTGACTTTC.

The chain is built from TRBV7-3 and TRBJ2-1, with a possible D match to TRBD1 (5 bases). Trimming stripped 5 bases from V and 7 bases from J, with 12 bases between. The CDR3 loop spans 13 amino acids. Germline values: CDR1 SGHTA, CDR2 FQGTGA. CDR3 loop: CASSTGLRNEQFF. The CDR3 DNA reads as TGTGCCAGCAGCACAGGATTGCGGAATGAGCAGTTCTTC.

The J gene is TRBJ2-3, the V gene TRBV15; 14 bases line up with TRBD2. CDR1 LNHNV and CDR2 YYDKDF come from the germline V gene (reference sequence). The CDR3 contains 17 residues. The V segment lost 2 bases and the J segment 8 bases; nucleotides outside the gene matches: 9. The CDR3 region is CATSRSGRTSGRPTQYF. The CDR3 DNA reads as TGTGCCACCAGCAGATCTGGACGGACTAGCGGGAGGCCTACGCAGTATTTT.